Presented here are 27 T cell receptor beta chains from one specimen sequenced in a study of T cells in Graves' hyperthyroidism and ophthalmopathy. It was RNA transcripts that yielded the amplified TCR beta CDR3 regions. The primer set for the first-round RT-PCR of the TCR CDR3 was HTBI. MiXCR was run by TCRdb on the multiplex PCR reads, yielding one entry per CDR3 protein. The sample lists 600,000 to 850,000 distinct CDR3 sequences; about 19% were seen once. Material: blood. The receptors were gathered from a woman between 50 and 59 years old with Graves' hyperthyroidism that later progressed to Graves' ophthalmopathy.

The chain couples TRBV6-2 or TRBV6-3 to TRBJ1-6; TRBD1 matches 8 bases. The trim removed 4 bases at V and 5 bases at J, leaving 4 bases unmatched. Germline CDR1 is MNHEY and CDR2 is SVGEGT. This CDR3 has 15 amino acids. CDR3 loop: CASSSGQGNNSPLHF. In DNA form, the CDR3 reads TGTGCCAGCAGTTCCGGACAGGGCAATAATTCACCCCTCCACTTT.

Written as DNA, the CDR3 is TGTGCCAGCAGCGAGTACAGGGGGCAGAACACTGAAGCTTTCTTT. Its translation: CASSEYRGQNTEAFF. The V and J genes are TRBV7-3 and TRBJ1-1; TRBD1 matches 9 bases. The CDR3 loop spans 15 amino acids. J gave up 1 base and V 5 bases, and 5 bases lay outside the gene matches. Germline-derived CDR1 and CDR2 are SGHTA and FQGTGA.

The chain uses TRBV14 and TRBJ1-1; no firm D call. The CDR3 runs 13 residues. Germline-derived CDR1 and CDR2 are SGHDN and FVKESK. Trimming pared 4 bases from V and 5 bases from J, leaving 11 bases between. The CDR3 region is CASSLERATEAFF. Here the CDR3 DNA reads TGTGCCAGCAGCCTGGAGAGAGCGACTGAAGCTTTCTTT.

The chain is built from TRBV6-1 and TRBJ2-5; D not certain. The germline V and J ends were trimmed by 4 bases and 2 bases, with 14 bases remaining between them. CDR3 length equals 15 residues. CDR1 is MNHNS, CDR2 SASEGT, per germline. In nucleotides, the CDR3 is TGTGCCAGCAGTGCCTCCAGGACCGCTCAAGAGACCCAGTACTTC. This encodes CASSASRTAQETQYF.

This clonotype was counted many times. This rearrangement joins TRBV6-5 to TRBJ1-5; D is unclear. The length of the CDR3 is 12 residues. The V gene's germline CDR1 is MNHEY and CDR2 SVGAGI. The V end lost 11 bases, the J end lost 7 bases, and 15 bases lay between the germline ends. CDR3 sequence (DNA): TGTGCCGAAGGTCAGTCCGGGCAGCCCCAGCATTTT. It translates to CAEGQSGQPQHF.

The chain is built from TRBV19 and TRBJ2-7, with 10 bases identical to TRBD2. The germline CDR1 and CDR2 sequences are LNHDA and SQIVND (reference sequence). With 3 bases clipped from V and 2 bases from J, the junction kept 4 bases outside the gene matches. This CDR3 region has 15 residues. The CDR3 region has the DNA TGTGCCAGTAGTATGGGGCTAGCGGGGGCCTACGAGCAGTACTTC. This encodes CASSMGLAGAYEQYF.

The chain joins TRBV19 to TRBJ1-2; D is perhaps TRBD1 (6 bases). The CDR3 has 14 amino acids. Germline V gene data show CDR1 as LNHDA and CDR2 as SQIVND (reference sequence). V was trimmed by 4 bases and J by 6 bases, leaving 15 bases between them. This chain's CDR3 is CASSRTAKENGYTF. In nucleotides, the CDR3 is TGTGCCAGTAGTAGGACAGCAAAAGAGAATGGCTACACCTTC.

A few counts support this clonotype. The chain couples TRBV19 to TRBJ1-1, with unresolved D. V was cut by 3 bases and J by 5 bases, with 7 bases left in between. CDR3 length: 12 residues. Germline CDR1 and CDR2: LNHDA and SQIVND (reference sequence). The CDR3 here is CASSIGFTEAFF. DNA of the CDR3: TGTGCCAGTAGTATTGGGTTTACTGAAGCTTTCTTT.

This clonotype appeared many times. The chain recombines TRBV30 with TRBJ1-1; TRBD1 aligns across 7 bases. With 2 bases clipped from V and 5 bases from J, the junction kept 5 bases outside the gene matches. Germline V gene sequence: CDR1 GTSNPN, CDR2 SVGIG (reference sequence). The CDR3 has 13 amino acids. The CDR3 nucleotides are TGTGCCTGGAGTCAGGGGGTGGAAACTGAAGCTTTCTTT. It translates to CAWSQGVETEAFF.

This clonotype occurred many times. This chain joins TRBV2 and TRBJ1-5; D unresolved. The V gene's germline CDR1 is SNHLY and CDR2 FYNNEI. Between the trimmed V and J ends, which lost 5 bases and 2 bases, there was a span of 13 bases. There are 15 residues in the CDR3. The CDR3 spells CASSPSSEGNQPQHF. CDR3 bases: TGTGCCAGCAGTCCCTCCTCCGAGGGCAATCAGCCCCAGCATTTT.

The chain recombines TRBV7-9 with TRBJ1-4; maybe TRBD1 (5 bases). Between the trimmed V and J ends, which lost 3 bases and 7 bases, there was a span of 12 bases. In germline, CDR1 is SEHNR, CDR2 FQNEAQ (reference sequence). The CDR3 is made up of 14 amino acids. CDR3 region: CASSFPRVGEKLFF. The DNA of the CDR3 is TGTGCCAGCAGCTTTCCCAGGGTCGGTGAAAAACTGTTTTTT.

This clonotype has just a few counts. This CDR3 is CASSPLTAVREPQHF. DNA for the CDR3: TGTGCCAGCAGTCCCTTGACGGCGGTCAGGGAGCCCCAGCATTTT. The chain is built from TRBV27 and TRBJ1-5; possible D gene TRBD1, 5 bases. Germline loops: CDR1 MNHEY, CDR2 SMNVEV (reference sequence). The CDR3 loop spans 15 amino acids. V lost 5 bases and J lost 8, with 19 bases in between.

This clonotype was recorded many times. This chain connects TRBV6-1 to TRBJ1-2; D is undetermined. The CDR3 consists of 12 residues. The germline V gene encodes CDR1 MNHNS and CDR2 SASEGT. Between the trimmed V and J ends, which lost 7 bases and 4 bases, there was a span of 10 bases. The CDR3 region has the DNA TGTGCCAGCACCGGACGGTTCTATGGCTACACCTTC. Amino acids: CASTGRFYGYTF.

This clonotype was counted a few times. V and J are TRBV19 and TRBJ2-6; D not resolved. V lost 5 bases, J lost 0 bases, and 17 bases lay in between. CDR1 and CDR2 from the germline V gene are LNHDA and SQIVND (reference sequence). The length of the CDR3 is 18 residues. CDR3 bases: TGTGCCAGTAGTCTATCCTGGACCGTCAGCTCTGGGGCCAACGTCCTGACTTTC. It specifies CASSLSWTVSSGANVLTF.

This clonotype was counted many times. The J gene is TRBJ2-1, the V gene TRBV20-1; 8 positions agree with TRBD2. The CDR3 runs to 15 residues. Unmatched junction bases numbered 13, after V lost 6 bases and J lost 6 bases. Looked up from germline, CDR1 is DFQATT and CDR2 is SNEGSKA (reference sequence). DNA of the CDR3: TGCAGTGCCACCGGCGGGGGGCGAACCTCCAATGAGCAGTTCTTC. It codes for CSATGGGRTSNEQFF.

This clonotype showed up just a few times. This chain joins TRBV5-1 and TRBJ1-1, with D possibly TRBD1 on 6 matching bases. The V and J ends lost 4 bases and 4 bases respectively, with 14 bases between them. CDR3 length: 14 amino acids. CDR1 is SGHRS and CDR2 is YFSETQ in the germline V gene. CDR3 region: CASSQWDNPTEAFF. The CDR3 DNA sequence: TGCGCCAGCAGCCAATGGGACAACCCCACTGAAGCTTTCTTT. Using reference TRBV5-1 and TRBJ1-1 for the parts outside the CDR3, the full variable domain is KAGVTQTPRYLIKTRGQQVTLSCSPISGHRSVSWYQQTPGQGLQFLFEYFSETQRNKGNFPGRFSGRQFSNSRSEMNVSTLELGDSALYLCASSQWDNPTEAFFGQGTRLTVV.

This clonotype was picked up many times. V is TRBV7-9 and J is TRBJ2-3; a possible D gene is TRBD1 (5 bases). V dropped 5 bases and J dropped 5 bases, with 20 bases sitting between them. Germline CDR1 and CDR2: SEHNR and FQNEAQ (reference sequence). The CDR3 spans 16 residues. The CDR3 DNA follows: TGTGCCAGCAGCCGGCCAGGGTCGCGTGTTGGAGATACGCAGTATTTT. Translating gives CASSRPGSRVGDTQYF.

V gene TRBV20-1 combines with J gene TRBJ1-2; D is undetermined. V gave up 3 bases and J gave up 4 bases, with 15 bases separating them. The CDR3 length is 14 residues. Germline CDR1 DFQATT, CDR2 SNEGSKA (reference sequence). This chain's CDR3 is CSARVKLPSYGYTF. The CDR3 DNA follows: TGCAGTGCTAGGGTTAAGCTCCCCTCCTATGGCTACACCTTC.

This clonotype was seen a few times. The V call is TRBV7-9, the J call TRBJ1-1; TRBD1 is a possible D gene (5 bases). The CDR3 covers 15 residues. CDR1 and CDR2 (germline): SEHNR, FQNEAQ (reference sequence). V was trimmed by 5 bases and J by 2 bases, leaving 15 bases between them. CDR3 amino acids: CASSQPGPSNTEAFF. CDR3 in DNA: TGTGCCAGCAGCCAACCGGGGCCCTCAAACACTGAAGCTTTCTTT.

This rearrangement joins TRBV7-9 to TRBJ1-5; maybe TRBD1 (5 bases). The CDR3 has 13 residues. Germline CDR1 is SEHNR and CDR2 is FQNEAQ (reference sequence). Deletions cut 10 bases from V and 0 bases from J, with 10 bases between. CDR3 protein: CANPRGSNQPQHF. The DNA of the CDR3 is TGTGCCAATCCAAGGGGTAGCAATCAGCCCCAGCATTTT.

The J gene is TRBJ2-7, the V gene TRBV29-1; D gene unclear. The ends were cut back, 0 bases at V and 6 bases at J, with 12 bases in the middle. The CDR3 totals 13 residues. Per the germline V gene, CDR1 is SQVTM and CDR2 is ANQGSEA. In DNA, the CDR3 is TGCAGCGTTGAAGAGGCCGGGTATGGCGAGCAGTACTTC. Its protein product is CSVEEAGYGEQYF.

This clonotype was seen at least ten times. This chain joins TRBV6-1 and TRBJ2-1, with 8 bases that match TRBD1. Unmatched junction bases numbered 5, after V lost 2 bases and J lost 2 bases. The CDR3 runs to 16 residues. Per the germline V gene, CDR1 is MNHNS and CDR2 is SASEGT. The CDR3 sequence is CASSERGTGPYNEQFF. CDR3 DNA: TGTGCCAGCAGTGAACGGGGGACAGGACCCTACAATGAGCAGTTCTTC.

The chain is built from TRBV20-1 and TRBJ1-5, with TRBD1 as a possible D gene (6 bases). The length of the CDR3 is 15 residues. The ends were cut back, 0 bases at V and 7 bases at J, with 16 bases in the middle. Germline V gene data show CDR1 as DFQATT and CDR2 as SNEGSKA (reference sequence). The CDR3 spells CSARDVTGSWQPQHF. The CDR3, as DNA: TGCAGTGCTAGAGATGTAACAGGGAGTTGGCAGCCCCAGCATTTT.

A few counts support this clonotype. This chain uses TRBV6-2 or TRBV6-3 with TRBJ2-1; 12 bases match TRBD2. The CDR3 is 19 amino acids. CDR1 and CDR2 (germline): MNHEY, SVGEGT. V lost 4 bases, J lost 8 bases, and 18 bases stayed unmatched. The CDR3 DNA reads TGTGCCAGCAGTTCCCACCGAGCCGCTAGCGGGGGGGCCGGCGATGAGCAGTTCTTC. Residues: CASSSHRAASGGAGDEQFF.

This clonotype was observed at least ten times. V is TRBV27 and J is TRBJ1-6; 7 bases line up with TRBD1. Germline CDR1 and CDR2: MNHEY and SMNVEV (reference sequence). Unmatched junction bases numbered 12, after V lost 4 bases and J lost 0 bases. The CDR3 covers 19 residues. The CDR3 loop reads CASSSNLQGPSSYNSPLHF. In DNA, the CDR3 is TGTGCCAGCAGTTCAAATCTACAGGGGCCGAGCTCCTATAATTCACCCCTCCACTTT.

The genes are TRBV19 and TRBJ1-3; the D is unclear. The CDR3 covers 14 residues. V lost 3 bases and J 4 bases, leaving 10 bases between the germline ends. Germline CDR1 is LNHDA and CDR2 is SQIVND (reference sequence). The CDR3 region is CASSMKRGGNTIYF. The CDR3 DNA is TGTGCCAGTAGTATGAAGCGAGGAGGAAACACCATATATTTT.

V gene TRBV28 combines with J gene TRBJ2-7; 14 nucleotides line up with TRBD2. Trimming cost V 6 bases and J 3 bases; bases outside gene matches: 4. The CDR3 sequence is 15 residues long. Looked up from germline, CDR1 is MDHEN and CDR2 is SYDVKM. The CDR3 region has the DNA TGTGCCAGCAGCAAAGGGACTAGCGGGAGCTACGAGCAGTACTTC. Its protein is CASSKGTSGSYEQYF.